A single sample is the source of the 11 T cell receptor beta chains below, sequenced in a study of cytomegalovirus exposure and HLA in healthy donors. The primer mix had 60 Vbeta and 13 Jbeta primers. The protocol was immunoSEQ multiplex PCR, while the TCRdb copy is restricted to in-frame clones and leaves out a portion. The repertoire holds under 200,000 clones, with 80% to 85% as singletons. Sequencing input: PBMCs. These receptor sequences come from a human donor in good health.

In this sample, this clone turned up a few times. The CDR3 reads CASSQRTGGPYQPQHF. CDR3 bases: TGTGCCAGCAGCCAAAGGACAGGGGGCCCCTATCAGCCCCAGCATTTT. V usage is TRBV7-9 and J usage is TRBJ1-5; 11 bases align to TRBD1. V lost 5 bases and J lost 5; bases outside the gene matches: 8. The germline V gene encodes CDR1 SEHNR and CDR2 FQNEAQ (reference sequence). The CDR3 extends over 16 amino acids. The variable domain in full, with the rest retrieved from reference TRBV7-9 and TRBJ1-5, is DTGVSQNPRHKITKRGQNVTFRCDPISEHNRLYWYRQTLGQGPEFLTYFQNEAQLEKSRLLSDRFSAERPKGSFSTLEIQRTEQGDSAMYLCASSQRTGGPYQPQHFGDGTRLSIL.

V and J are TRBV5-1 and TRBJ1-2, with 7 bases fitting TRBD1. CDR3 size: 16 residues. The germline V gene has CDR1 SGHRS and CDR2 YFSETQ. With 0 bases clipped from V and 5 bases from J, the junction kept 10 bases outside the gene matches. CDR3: CASSLDLGQALYGYTF. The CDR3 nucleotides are TGCGCCAGCAGCTTGGATTTAGGACAGGCACTATATGGCTACACCTTC. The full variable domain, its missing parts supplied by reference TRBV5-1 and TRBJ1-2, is KAGVTQTPRYLIKTRGQQVTLSCSPISGHRSVSWYQQTPGQGLQFLFEYFSETQRNKGNFPGRFSGRQFSNSRSEMNVSTLELGDSALYLCASSLDLGQALYGYTFGSGTRLTVV.

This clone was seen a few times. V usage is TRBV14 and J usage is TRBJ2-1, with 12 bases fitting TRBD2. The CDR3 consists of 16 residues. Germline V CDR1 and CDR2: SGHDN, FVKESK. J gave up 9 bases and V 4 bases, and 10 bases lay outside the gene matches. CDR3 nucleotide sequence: TGTGCCAGCAGCCCTATTCTAGCGGGGGGGCAGGGTGAGCAGTTCTTC. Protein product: CASSPILAGGQGEQFF. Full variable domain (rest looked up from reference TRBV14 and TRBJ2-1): EAGVTQFPSHSVIEKGQTVTLRCDPISGHDNLYWYRRVMGKEIKFLLHFVKESKQDESGMPNNRFLAERTGGTYSTLKVQPAELEDSGVYFCASSPILAGGQGEQFFGPGTRLTVL.

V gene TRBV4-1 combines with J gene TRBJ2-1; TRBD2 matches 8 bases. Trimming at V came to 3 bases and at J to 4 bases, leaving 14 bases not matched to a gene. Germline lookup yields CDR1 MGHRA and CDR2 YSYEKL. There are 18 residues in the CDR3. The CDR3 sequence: CASSQVILAGNEYNEQFF. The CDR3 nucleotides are TGCGCCAGCAGCCAGGTGATCTTAGCGGGAAACGAGTACAATGAGCAGTTCTTC.

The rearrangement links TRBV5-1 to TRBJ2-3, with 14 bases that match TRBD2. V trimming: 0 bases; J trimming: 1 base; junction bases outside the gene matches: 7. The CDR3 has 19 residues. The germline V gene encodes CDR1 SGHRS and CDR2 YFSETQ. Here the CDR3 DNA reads TGCGCCAGCAGCTTGGCCGGGACTAGCGGGGGACGGGGCACAGATACGCAGTATTTT. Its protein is CASSLAGTSGGRGTDTQYF.

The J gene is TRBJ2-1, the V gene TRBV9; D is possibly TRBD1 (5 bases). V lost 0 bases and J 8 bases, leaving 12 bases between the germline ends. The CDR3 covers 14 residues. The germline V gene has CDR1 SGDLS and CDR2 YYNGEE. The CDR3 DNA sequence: TGTGCCAGCAGCGTAGAGGGGCGGTGGGATGAGCAGTTCTTC. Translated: CASSVEGRWDEQFF.

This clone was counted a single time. The CDR3 DNA sequence: TGTGCCACCCACCCTAGCGGCGGCACAGATACGCAGTATTTT. Translated: CATHPSGGTDTQYF. The chain uses TRBV7-9 and TRBJ2-3, with 7 bases aligning to TRBD2. The V and J ends lost 10 bases and 1 base, in that order; junction bases with no gene match: 8. CDR3 size: 14 residues. CDR1 and CDR2 (germline): SEHNR, FQNEAQ (reference sequence).

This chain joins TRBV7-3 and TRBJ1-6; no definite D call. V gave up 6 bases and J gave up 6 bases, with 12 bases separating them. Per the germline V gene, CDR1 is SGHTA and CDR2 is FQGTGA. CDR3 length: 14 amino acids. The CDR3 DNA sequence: TGTGCCAGCAGGTTGAGCGGACCTAATTCACCCCTCCACTTT. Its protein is CASRLSGPNSPLHF.

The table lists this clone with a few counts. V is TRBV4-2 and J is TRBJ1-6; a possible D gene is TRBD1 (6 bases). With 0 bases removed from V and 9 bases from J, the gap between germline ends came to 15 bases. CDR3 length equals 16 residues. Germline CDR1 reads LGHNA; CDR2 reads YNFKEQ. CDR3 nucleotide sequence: TGTGCCAGCAGCCAAGATGGGTCAGGGGCCACTTCACCCCTCCACTTT. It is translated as CASSQDGSGATSPLHF.

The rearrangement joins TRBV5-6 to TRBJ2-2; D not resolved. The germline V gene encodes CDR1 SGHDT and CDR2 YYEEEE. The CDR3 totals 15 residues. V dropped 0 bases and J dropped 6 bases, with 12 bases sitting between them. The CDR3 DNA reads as TGTGCCAGCAGCTTGGGGCTGCCTGGGCCCGGGGAGCTGTTTTTT. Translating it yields CASSLGLPGPGELFF.

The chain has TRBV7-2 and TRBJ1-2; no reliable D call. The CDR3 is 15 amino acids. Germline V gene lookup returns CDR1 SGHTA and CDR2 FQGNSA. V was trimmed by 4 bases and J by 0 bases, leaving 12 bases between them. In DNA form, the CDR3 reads TGTGCCAGCAGCTCCAGCCGGGGAGCTAACTATGGCTACACCTTC. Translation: CASSSSRGANYGYTF.